The 14 T cell receptor beta chains reported below all come from one sample, sequenced in a study of Ad26.COV2.S vaccination and SARS-CoV-2 variants (dated by TCRdb to the early 2020s). The sample's treatment or condition, from its label and the paper: about 20 received Ad26.COV2.S at low or high dose, single or two shots; 5 received placebo; per-sample allocation not given. Repertoires of vaccine and placebo recipients were sequenced from samples collected on day 63 after the first injection. The library was produced with the immunoSEQ multiplex PCR assay. TCRdb took over this immuneACCESS table, retaining in-frame rearrangements with V and J assigned. Such tables are incomplete; in checked studies, under half of the missing clones stem from an unresolved V gene, and the remainder is unexplained. This sample comprises about 400,000 clones, approximately 91% of them detected only once. The ten largest clonotypes hold under 3.5% of the sample.

The material sequenced was peripheral blood, taken in a trial of Ad26.COV2.S vaccine versus placebo. The receptors stem from a person between 18 and 65 years old who received the Ad26.COV2.S COVID-19 vaccine or a placebo.

This chain connects TRBV29-1 to TRBJ2-7; 9 bases map to TRBD1. The junction had 16 bases not matched to a gene; V was cut back by 6 bases and J by 7 bases. This CDR3 has 15 residues. The germline V gene has CDR1 SQVTM and CDR2 ANQGSEA. This chain's CDR3 is CSVAPDRGRGNEQYF. The CDR3 nucleotides are TGCAGCGTCGCCCCGGACAGGGGTAGAGGGAATGAGCAGTACTTC.

The V gene is TRBV10-3, the J gene TRBJ2-7; no clear D gene. V was cut by 4 bases and J by 0 bases, with 10 bases left in between. Germline values: CDR1 ENHRY, CDR2 SYGVKD. The CDR3 spans 14 residues. In DNA form, the CDR3 reads TGTGCCATCAGTGCCCGTAACGGCTCCTACGAGCAGTACTTC. Its translation: CAISARNGSYEQYF.

This clone was recorded many times. The rearrangement links TRBV5-8 to TRBJ1-2; 7 bases map to TRBD1. CDR1 SGHTS and CDR2 YDEGEE come from the germline V gene. The CDR3 length is 17 residues. V dropped 0 bases and J dropped 4; count of bases not matched to a gene: 12. The CDR3 is CASSLGMRTGGSYGYTF. The CDR3 region has the DNA TGTGCCAGCAGCTTGGGTATGCGGACAGGCGGGAGCTATGGCTACACCTTC.

The sample holds a few counts of this clone. V gene TRBV4-2 combines with J gene TRBJ1-2; TRBD1 matches at 7 bases. V was pared by 0 bases and J by 4 bases, with 8 bases of the junction left unmatched. This CDR3 is 16 amino acids long. CDR1 is LGHNA and CDR2 is YNFKEQ in the germline V gene. The chain's CDR3 is CASSQEGGDSSYGYTF. The CDR3 nucleotides read TGTGCCAGCAGCCAAGAGGGTGGGGACAGCAGCTATGGCTACACCTTC.

In its sample, this clone was seen a few times. The V call is TRBV5-6, the J call TRBJ1-2, with D unclear. V was pared by 2 bases and J by 8 bases, with 13 bases between. The CDR3 runs to 13 residues. Germline CDR1 SGHDT, CDR2 YYEEEE. For the CDR3, the DNA is TGTGCCAGCAGCTTCGGGCGTCAGCGCGGCTACACCTTC. It yields the protein CASSFGRQRGYTF. Full variable domain (missing parts from reference TRBV5-6 and TRBJ1-2): DAGVTQSPTHLIKTRGQQVTLRCSPKSGHDTVSWYQQALGQGPQFIFQYYEEEERQRGNFPDRFSGHQFPNYSSELNVNALLLGDSALYLCASSFGRQRGYTFGSGTRLTVV.

J is TRBJ1-1 and V is TRBV18; 8 bases agree with TRBD1. V gave up 2 bases and J gave up 5 bases; unmatched junction bases: 7. Germline CDR1 is KGHSH and CDR2 is LQKENI. The CDR3 consists of 15 residues. The CDR3 DNA reads as TGTGCCAGCTCACCAACTCAGGGGGCTTGGACTGAAGCTTTCTTT. Its translation is CASSPTQGAWTEAFF.

This chain uses TRBV3-1 (or the pseudogene TRBV3-2) with TRBJ1-2, with D uncertain. Trimming shortened V by 0 bases and J by 8 bases, and 19 bases separated the two germline ends. The CDR3 runs 16 residues. Germline CDR1 reads LGHDT; CDR2 reads YNNKEL (reference sequence). The CDR3 sequence is CASSQESGSGAWGYTF. DNA for the CDR3: TGTGCCAGCAGCCAAGAATCGGGCAGCGGAGCCTGGGGCTACACCTTC.

The table lists this clone with a count of one. The chain joins TRBV2 to TRBJ1-6; D remains ambiguous. The germline V and J ends were trimmed by 5 bases and 14 bases, with 10 bases remaining between them. The CDR3 has 11 amino acids. Germline assignment: CDR1 SNHLY and CDR2 FYNNEI. CDR3 sequence: CASSSQGTLHF. The CDR3 DNA follows: TGTGCCAGCAGTTCGCAAGGTACCCTCCACTTT.

This clone was counted only a few times. The genes are TRBV6-5 and TRBJ2-2, with 10 bases that match TRBD2. The CDR3 covers 15 residues. Per the germline V gene, CDR1 is MNHEY and CDR2 is SVGAGI. Trimming removed 6 bases from V and 7 bases from J; junction bases left unmatched: 8. CDR3 loop: CASSEGLAMIGELFF. DNA of the CDR3: TGTGCCAGCAGCGAGGGACTAGCGATGATCGGGGAGCTGTTTTTT.

The chain couples TRBV27 to TRBJ2-5, with 8 nucleotides matching TRBD2. CDR1 MNHEY and CDR2 SMNVEV come from the germline V gene (reference sequence). CDR3 length equals 13 residues. The V and J ends lost 8 bases and 4 bases, in that order; junction bases with no gene match: 6. Written as DNA, the CDR3 is TGTGCCAGCGGGGGACTAGAGGGAGAGACCCAGTACTTC. Amino acids: CASGGLEGETQYF.

V and J are TRBV19 and TRBJ2-7; D is possibly TRBD1 or TRBD2 (6 bases each). Trimming removed 5 bases at V and 7 bases at J, with 21 bases between. This CDR3 is built from 15 residues. Per the germline V gene, CDR1 is LNHDA and CDR2 is SQIVND (reference sequence). The DNA for the CDR3 is TGTGCCAGTAGTTCCGGAACCGGGGGCAGAAGGGAGCAGTACTTC. It specifies CASSSGTGGRREQYF. Supplemented by reference TRBV19 and TRBJ2-7, the full variable domain reads DGGITQSPKYLFRKEGQNVTLSCEQNLNHDAMYWYRQDPGQGLRLIYYSQIVNDFQKGDIAEGYSVSREKKESFPLTVTSAQKNPTAFYLCASSSGTGGRREQYFGPGTRLTVT.

This CDR3 reads CASTQLAEETQYF. The CDR3 bases are TGTGCCAGCACCCAGCTCGCAGAAGAGACCCAGTACTTC. V is TRBV7-9 and J is TRBJ2-5; D is unclear. CDR1 and CDR2 from the germline V gene are SEHNR and FQNEAQ (reference sequence). Trimming took off 7 bases at V and 3 bases at J, with 12 bases between the two ends. This CDR3 comprises 13 residues.

The V call is TRBV11-2, the J call TRBJ1-1; tentative D call: TRBD1 (5 bases). The CDR3 length is 13 residues. Deletions cut 7 bases from V and 5 bases from J, with 14 bases between. Germline V gives CDR1 SGHAT, CDR2 FQNNGV. The CDR3 nucleotides read TGTGCCAGCATCTCCGACTGGGGGACTGAAGCTTTCTTT. Protein: CASISDWGTEAFF.

The chain links TRBV29-1 to TRBJ2-1; 9 bases fit TRBD2. The CDR3 contains 14 residues. The ends lost 7 bases at V and 0 bases at J; junction bases unmatched: 4. From germline, CDR1 is SQVTM and CDR2 ANQGSEA. The CDR3 here is CSAVAGDSYNEQFF. CDR3 nucleotide sequence: TGCAGCGCCGTAGCGGGGGACTCCTACAATGAGCAGTTCTTC.